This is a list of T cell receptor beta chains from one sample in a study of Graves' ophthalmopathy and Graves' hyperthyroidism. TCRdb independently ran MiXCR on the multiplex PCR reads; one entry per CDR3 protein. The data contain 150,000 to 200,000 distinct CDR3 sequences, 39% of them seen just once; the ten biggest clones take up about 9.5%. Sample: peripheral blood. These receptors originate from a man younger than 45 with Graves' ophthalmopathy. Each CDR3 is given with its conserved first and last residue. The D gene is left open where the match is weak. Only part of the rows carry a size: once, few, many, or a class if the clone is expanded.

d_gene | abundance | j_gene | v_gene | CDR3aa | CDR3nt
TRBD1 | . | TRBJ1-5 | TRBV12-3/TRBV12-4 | CASSTGTGTGSQPQHF | TGTGCCAGCAGTACGGGGACAGGGACGGGAAGTCAGCCCCAGCATTTT
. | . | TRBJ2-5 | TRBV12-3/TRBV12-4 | CASSLRRRQETQYF | TGTGCCAGCAGCCTACGGCGGAGGCAAGAGACCCAGTACTTC
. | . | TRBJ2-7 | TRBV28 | CASSFGTMTYEQYF | TGTGCCAGCAGTTTCGGGACGATGACCTACGAGCAGTACTTC
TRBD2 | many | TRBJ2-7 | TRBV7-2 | CASSLSGLVIYEQYF | TGTGCCAGCAGCTTATCAGGACTAGTGATCTACGAGCAGTACTTC
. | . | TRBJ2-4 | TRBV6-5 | CASSYSTGKDQYF | TGTGCCAGCAGTTACTCGACTGGGAAGGATCAGTACTTC
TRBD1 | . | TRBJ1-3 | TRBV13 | CASSIQTGGSGNTIYF | TGTGCCAGCAGCATTCAGACAGGGGGCTCTGGAAACACCATATATTTT
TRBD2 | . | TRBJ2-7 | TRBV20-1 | CSARGTSGRAGNEQYF | TGCAGTGCTAGAGGGACTAGCGGGAGGGCGGGAAACGAGCAGTACTTC
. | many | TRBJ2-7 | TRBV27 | CASSPPSGLITGEQYF | TGTGCCAGCAGTCCGCCGTCAGGCCTAATAACGGGGGAGCAGTACTTC
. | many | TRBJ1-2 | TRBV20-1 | CSASPPGGGYGYTF | TGCAGTGCTAGCCCTCCGGGGGGCGGTTATGGCTACACCTTC
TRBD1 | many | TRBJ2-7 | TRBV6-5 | CASSPTGGSEQYF | TGTGCCAGCAGTCCCACAGGGGGCAGTGAGCAGTACTTC
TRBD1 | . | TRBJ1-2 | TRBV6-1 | CASRPTGDYGYTF | TGTGCCAGCAGACCAACAGGGGACTATGGCTACACCTTC
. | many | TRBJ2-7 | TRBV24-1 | CATSEAGIKQYF | TGTGCCACCAGTGAGGCAGGGATCAAGCAGTACTTC
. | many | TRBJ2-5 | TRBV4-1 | CASSQDPGVEETQYF | TGCGCCAGCAGCCAAGATCCGGGGGTGGAAGAGACCCAGTACTTC
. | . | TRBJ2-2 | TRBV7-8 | CASSLNKGGSSAGELFF | TGTGCCAGCAGCTTAAATAAGGGTGGTAGCTCGGCCGGGGAGCTGTTTTTT
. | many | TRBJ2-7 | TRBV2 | CASRSQTGASYEQYF | TGTGCCAGCAGATCCCAAACGGGAGCCTCCTACGAGCAGTACTTC
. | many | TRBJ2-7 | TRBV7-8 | CASSLGSVRGPYEQYF | TGTGCCAGCAGCTTAGGGTCTGTGCGGGGCCCCTACGAGCAGTACTTC
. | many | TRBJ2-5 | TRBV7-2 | CASSLGVPETQYF | TGTGCCAGCAGCTTAGGGGTACCGGAGACCCAGTACTTC
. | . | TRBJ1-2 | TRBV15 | CATSSGESVYGYTF | TGTGCCACCAGCTCGGGAGAAAGCGTCTATGGCTACACCTTC
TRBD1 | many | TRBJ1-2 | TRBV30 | CAFRGLGGYTF | TGTGCCTTTAGGGGGCTAGGGGGCTACACCTTC
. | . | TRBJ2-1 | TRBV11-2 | CASSFFSGTSYNEQFF | TGTGCCAGCAGCTTTTTTTCTGGTACCTCCTACAATGAGCAGTTCTTC
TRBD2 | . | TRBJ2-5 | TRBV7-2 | CASSLRLAGEETQYF | TGTGCCAGCAGCTTACGGCTAGCGGGAGAGGAGACCCAGTACTTC
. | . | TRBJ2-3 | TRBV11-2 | CASSLGGTFRADTQYF | TGTGCCAGCAGCTTAGGGGGGACTTTCAGGGCGGATACGCAGTATTTT
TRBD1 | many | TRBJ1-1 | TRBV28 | CASSSPDRADKGAFF | TGTGCCAGCAGTTCACCGGACAGGGCCGATAAAGGAGCTTTCTTT
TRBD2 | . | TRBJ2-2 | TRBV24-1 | CATSASGRAHTGELFF | TGTGCCACCAGTGCTAGCGGGAGGGCCCACACCGGGGAGCTGTTTTTT
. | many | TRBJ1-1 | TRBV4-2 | CASSQDLLGTANTEAFF | TGTGCCAGCAGCCAAGATTTATTAGGGACTGCAAACACTGAAGCTTTCTTT
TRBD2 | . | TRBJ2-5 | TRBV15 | CATSRGSGAEYF | TGTGCCACCAGCAGAGGGAGCGGGGCCGAGTACTTC
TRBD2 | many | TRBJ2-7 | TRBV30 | CAWNGGRNNEQYF | TGTGCCTGGAACGGCGGGAGGAACAACGAGCAGTACTTC
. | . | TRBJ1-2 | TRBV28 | CASSLSDGQGLYGYTF | TGTGCCAGCAGTTTATCGGATGGGCAGGGGCTCTATGGCTACACCTTC
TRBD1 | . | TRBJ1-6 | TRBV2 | CASEGQLGGNSPLHF | TGTGCCAGCGAGGGACAGCTAGGGGGTAATTCACCCCTCCACTTT
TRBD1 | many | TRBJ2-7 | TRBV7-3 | CASSADRGYEQYF | TGTGCCAGCAGTGCGGACAGGGGCTACGAGCAGTACTTC
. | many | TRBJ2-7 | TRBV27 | CASSFEAGQGLRIGEQYF | TGTGCCAGCAGTTTTGAGGCCGGACAGGGACTACGAATTGGCGAGCAGTACTTC
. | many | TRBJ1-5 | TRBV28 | CASSLRGVGSNQPQHF | TGTGCCAGCAGTTTAAGGGGAGTCGGCAGCAATCAGCCCCAGCATTTT
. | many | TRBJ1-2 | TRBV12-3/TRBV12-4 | CASSWTAANYGYTF | TGTGCCAGCAGTTGGACGGCAGCTAACTATGGCTACACCTTC
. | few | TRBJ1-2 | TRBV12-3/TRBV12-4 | CASSFGGLGNYGYTF | TGTGCCAGCAGTTTCGGGGGTCTGGGGAACTATGGCTACACCTTC
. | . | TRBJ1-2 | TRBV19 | CASSINRDFFGYTF | TGTGCCAGTAGTATTAACAGGGATTTTTTTGGCTACACCTTC
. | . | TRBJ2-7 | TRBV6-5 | CASSLQGTDYEQYF | TGTGCCAGCAGTCTACAGGGTACGGACTACGAGCAGTACTTC
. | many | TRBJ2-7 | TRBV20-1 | CSASTGGAPYEQYF | TGCAGTGCTTCAACAGGGGGGGCTCCCTACGAGCAGTACTTC
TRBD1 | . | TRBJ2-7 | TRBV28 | CASSPIRDRDYEQYF | TGTGCCAGCAGCCCCATAAGGGACAGGGACTACGAGCAGTACTTC
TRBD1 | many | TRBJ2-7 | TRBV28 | CATNPDRGTGAYEQYF | TGTGCCACCAATCCCGATCGGGGGACAGGGGCCTACGAGCAGTACTTC
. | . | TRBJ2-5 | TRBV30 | CAWSVYAGETQYF | TGTGCCTGGAGTGTCTACGCGGGAGAGACCCAGTACTTC
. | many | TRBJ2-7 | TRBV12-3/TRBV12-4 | CASLRGVSSYEQYF | TGTGCCAGCTTAAGGGGGGTAAGCTCCTACGAGCAGTACTTC
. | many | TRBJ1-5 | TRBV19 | CASSLAGDQPQHF | TGTGCCAGTAGTCTCGCAGGGGATCAGCCCCAGCATTTT
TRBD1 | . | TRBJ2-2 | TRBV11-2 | CASSLSGQGAYTGELFF | TGTGCCAGCAGCTTATCAGGGCAGGGGGCATACACCGGGGAGCTGTTTTTT
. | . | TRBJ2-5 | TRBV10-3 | CAISDDRRGETQYF | TGTGCCATCAGTGATGATCGGAGGGGAGAGACCCAGTACTTC
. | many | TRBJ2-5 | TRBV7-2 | CASSTSSVETQYF | TGTGCCAGCAGTACTAGCTCGGTAGAGACCCAGTACTTC
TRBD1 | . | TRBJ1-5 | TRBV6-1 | CASTETGPSQPQHF | TGTGCCAGCACCGAGACAGGGCCTAGTCAGCCCCAGCATTTT
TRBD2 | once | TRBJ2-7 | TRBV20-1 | CSAGVAGAEGEQYF | TGCAGTGCAGGTGTGGCGGGAGCGGAGGGTGAGCAGTACTTC
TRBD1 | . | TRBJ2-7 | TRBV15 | CATRTGGYGTYEQYF | TGTGCCACCAGGACAGGGGGCTATGGGACCTACGAGCAGTACTTC
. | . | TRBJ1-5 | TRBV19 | CASSIVRDKPQHF | TGTGCCAGTAGTATAGTCAGGGATAAGCCCCAGCATTTT
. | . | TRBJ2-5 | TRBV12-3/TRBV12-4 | CASTPSEQETQYF | TGTGCCAGCACCCCGAGCGAACAAGAGACCCAGTACTTC
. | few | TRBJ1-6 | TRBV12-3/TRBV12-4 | CASRSGGGSPLHF | TGTGCCAGCCGCTCGGGCGGAGGTTCACCCCTCCACTTT
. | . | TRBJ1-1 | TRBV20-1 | CSANDPAQAFF | TGCAGTGCTAATGATCCGGCGCAAGCTTTCTTT
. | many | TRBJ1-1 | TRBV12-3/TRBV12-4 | CASSPGRNTEAFF | TGTGCCAGCAGCCCAGGAAGGAACACTGAAGCTTTCTTT
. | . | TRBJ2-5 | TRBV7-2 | CASSLINRGTQYF | TGTGCCAGCAGCTTAATTAACCGGGGGACCCAGTACTTC
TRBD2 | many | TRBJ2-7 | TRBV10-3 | CAILRSTSWWGGEQYF | TGTGCCATCTTGCGTTCGACTAGCTGGTGGGGAGGCGAGCAGTACTTC